This T cell receptor (beta chain) emerged from a study of T cells in Graves' hyperthyroidism and ophthalmopathy. The study's findings and limits: Expanded thyroid clonotypes (above 0.001) were mostly also found in blood. The model anticipated ophthalmopathy a median around six months pre-onset. In the analysis, a 13 V-J model separated ophthalmopathy from stable hyperthyroidism.

The CDR3 totals 12 residues. Germline V gives CDR1 ENHRY, CDR2 SYGVKD. The V segment lost 6 bases and the J segment 7 bases; nucleotides outside the gene matches: 5. The CDR3 regions of TCR beta were amplified from RNA transcripts. A set of HTBI primers served as the primers for a first-round RT-PCR of the TCR CDR3. Each CDR3 protein gets one entry after TCRdb re-called the multiplex PCR reads with MiXCR. The sample carries about 110,000 distinct CDR3 sequences, roughly 15% recorded once. This clonotype occurred many times. No antigen is known for it. This sequence was found in a woman between 50 and 59 years old with Graves' hyperthyroidism. The sample was blood. V and J are TRBV10-3 and TRBJ2-7, with 8 bases fitting TRBD1. The CDR3 DNA sequence: TGTGCCATCAGCCTGACAGGGGTAGAGCAGTACTTC. Its translation: CAISLTGVEQYF.